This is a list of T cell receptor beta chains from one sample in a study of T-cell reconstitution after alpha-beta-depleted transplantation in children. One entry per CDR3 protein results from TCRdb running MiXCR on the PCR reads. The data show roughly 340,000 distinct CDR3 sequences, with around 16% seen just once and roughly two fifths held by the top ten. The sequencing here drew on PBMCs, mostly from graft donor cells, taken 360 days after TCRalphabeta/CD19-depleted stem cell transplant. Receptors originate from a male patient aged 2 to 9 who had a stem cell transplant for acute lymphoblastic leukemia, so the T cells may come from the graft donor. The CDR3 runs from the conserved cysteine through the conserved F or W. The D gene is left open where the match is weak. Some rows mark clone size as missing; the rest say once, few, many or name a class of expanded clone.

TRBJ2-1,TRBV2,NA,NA,CASIKDYPSSYNEQFF,TGTGCCAGCATCAAAGACTACCCTAGCTCCTACAATGAGCAGTTCTTC
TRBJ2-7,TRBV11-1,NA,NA,CASSTGLWGHYEQYF,TGTGCCAGCAGCACAGGGCTTTGGGGACACTACGAGCAGTACTTC
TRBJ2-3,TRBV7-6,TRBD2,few,CASSLGLAGVPDTQYF,TGTGCCAGCAGCTTAGGACTAGCGGGAGTCCCAGATACGCAGTATTTT
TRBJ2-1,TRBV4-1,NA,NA,CASSQVLDEQFF,TGCGCCAGCAGCCAAGTACTCGATGAGCAGTTCTTC
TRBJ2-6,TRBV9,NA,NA,CASSLAPGAGANVLTF,TGTGCCAGCTCCTTAGCCCCGGGAGCAGGGGCCAACGTCCTGACTTTC
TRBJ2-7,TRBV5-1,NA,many,CASSLQVSTTEQYF,TGCGCCAGCAGTTTACAGGTCTCGACGACAGAGCAGTACTTC
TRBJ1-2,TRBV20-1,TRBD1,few,CSAPEYRDRGRVGYGYTF,TGCAGTGCGCCAGAATACCGGGACAGGGGGCGCGTGGGCTATGGCTACACCTTC
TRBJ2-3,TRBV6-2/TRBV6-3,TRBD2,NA,CASSYGLAVTDTQYF,TGTGCCAGCAGTTACGGACTAGCGGTCACAGATACGCAGTATTTT
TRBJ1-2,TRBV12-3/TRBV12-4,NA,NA,CASSFGGTNYGYTF,TGTGCCAGCAGTTTCGGAGGGACTAACTATGGCTACACCTTC
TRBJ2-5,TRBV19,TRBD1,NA,CASSPHDRAQETQYF,TGTGCCAGTAGTCCTCACGACAGGGCCCAAGAGACCCAGTACTTC
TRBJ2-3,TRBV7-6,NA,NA,CASSIESGWSTDTQYF,TGTGCCAGCAGCATCGAAAGTGGGTGGAGCACAGATACGCAGTATTTT
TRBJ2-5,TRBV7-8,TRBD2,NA,CASSLDTGIAGEKETQYF,TGTGCCAGCAGCTTAGATACCGGAATAGCGGGAGAGAAAGAGACCCAGTACTTC
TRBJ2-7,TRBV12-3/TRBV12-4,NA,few,CASTRWRGQGFYEQYF,TGTGCCAGCACTAGATGGAGGGGGCAGGGATTCTACGAGCAGTACTTC
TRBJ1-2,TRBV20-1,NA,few,CSARAMGINYGYTF,TGCAGTGCTAGAGCGATGGGTATTAACTATGGCTACACCTTC
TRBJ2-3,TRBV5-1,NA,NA,CASSSLTADTQYF,TGCGCCAGCAGCTCGCTGACAGCAGATACGCAGTATTTT
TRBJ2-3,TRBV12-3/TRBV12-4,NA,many,CASGVGLSTDTQYF,TGTGCCAGCGGAGTGGGGCTCAGCACAGATACGCAGTATTTT
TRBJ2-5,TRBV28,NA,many,CVGARQETQYF,TGTGTGGGGGCGAGGCAAGAGACCCAGTACTTC
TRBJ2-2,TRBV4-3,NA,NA,CASSQGLEGSGELFF,TGCGCCAGCAGCCAAGGACTAGAAGGTTCGGGGGAGCTGTTTTTT
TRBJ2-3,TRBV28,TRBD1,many,CASLPSWTGGFTDTQYF,TGTGCCAGTCTTCCCTCGTGGACAGGGGGGTTCACAGATACGCAGTATTTT
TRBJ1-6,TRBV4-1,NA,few,CASSQRDGRGSRYNSPLHF,TGCGCCAGCAGCCAACGCGACGGACGGGGGAGTAGGTATAATTCACCCCTCCACTTT
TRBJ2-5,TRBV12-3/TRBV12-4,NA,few,CASSDRKQETQYF,TGTGCCAGCAGTGACAGAAAACAAGAGACCCAGTACTTC
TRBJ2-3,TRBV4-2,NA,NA,CASSQGDLSTDTQYF,TGTGCCAGCAGCCAAGGAGACTTAAGCACAGATACGCAGTATTTT
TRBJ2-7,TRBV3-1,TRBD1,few,CASSLHRGRSYEQYF,TGTGCCAGCAGCCTGCACAGGGGGCGATCCTACGAGCAGTACTTC
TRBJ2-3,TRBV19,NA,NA,CASSILRDTDTQYF,TGTGCCAGTAGTATTCTACGGGACACAGATACGCAGTATTTT
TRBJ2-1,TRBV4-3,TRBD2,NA,CASSLTSLGSYNEQFF,TGCGCCAGCAGCCTGACTAGCCTGGGCTCCTACAATGAGCAGTTCTTC
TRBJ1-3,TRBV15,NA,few,CATSRDLSRNTIYF,TGTGCCACCAGCAGAGATCTGTCTAGAAACACCATATATTTT
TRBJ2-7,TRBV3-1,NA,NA,CASSQEVGPGTGEQYF,TGTGCCAGCAGCCAAGAGGTGGGACCCGGGACGGGAGAGCAGTACTTC
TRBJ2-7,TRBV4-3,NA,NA,CASSQDYRQREQYF,TGCGCCAGCAGCCAAGATTACCGGCAGAGGGAGCAGTACTTC
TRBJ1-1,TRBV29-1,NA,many,CSVRDTEAFF,TGCAGCGTGAGAGACACTGAAGCTTTCTTT
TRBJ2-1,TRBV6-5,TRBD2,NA,CASSSPTSGIGYNEQFF,TGTGCCAGCAGTTCTCCGACTAGCGGGATAGGGTACAATGAGCAGTTCTTC
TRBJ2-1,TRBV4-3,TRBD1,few,CASSQDPRQGSYNEQFF,TGCGCCAGCAGCCAAGATCCGAGACAGGGATCCTACAATGAGCAGTTCTTC
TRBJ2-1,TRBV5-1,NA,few,CASSLGASRQYNEQFF,TGCGCCAGCAGCTTGGGGGCTAGTCGGCAGTACAATGAGCAGTTCTTC
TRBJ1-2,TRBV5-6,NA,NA,CASGSRIRVSYGYTF,TGTGCCAGCGGAAGCCGAATCAGGGTATCCTATGGCTACACCTTC
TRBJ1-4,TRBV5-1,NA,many,CASSLGRTNEKLFF,TGCGCCAGCAGCTTGGGACGTACTAATGAAAAACTGTTTTTT
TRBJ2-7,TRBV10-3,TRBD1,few,CAIGDRPLYEQYF,TGTGCCATCGGGGACAGGCCTCTCTACGAGCAGTACTTC
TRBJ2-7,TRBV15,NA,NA,CATSRFSDSLYEQYF,TGTGCCACCAGCAGGTTTAGTGACAGTCTCTACGAGCAGTACTTC
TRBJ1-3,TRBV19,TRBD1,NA,CASSVAGTASGNTIYF,TGTGCCAGTAGTGTAGCCGGGACAGCCTCTGGAAACACCATATATTTT
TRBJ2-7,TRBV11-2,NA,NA,CASSFTDFYEQYF,TGTGCCAGCAGCTTCACCGATTTCTACGAGCAGTACTTC
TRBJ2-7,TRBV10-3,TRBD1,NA,CAISGGQEEYF,TGTGCCATCAGTGGCGGACAGGAGGAGTACTTC
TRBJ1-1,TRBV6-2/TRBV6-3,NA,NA,CASSYSLAAFF,TGTGCCAGCAGTTACTCGTTGGCGGCGTTCTTT
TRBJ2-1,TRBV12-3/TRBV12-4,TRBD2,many,CASSFGRENNEQFF,TGTGCCAGCAGTTTCGGGAGGGAAAATAATGAGCAGTTCTTC
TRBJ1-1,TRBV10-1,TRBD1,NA,CASSDGQGLTEAFF,TGCGCCAGCAGCGACGGACAGGGGTTGACTGAAGCTTTCTTT
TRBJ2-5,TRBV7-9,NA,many,CASSSWTVPLETQYF,TGTGCCAGCAGCTCTTGGACAGTCCCCTTAGAGACCCAGTACTTC
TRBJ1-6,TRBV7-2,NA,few,CASSLTGTPNSYSPLHF,TGTGCCAGCAGTCTTACCGGGACCCCCAATTCCTATTCACCCCTCCACTTT
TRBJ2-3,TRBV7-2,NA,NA,CASSLGGAPRSQYF,TGTGCCAGCAGCTTAGGGGGGGCCCCGCGCTCGCAGTATTTT
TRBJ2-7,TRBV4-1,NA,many,CASSQEARSYEQYF,TGCGCCAGCAGCCAAGAGGCCCGTTCCTACGAGCAGTACTTC
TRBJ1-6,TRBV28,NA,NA,CASSQGLGPVRGTLHF,TGTGCCAGCAGTCAGGGTTTGGGGCCTGTCCGGGGGACCCTCCACTTT
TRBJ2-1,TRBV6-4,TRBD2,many,CASSDGLADYNEQFF,TGTGCCAGCAGTGATGGACTAGCGGACTACAATGAGCAGTTCTTC
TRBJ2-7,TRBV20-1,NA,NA,CSGLKYEQYF,TGCAGTGGGTTGAAGTACGAGCAGTACTTC